This T cell receptor (beta chain) was retrieved from a study of technical replicates of blood from a few donors. In this sample, this clone turned up once. Profiling relied on immunoSEQ multiplex PCR, and the TCRdb table lists in-frame clones only, not all of them. The table has 84,000 or so clones, 90% to 95% seen once. The sequence came from a human donor in good health. Sequencing used T cells isolated from PBMCs.

The CDR3 DNA follows: TGCGCCAGCAGCTTGGGATTAGCCAGCCGGACCGGGGAGCTGTTTTTT. Its translation: CASSLGLASRTGELFF. J is TRBJ2-2 and V is TRBV5-1; D is unclear. Germline V gene lookup returns CDR1 SGHRS and CDR2 YFSETQ. V lost 0 bases to trimming and J lost 5 bases, with 14 bases between them. This CDR3 comprises 16 residues.